One sample yielded the 24 T cell receptor beta chains listed below, sequenced in a study of response to subunit inactivated influenza vaccine. TCRdb independently ran MiXCR on the RT-PCR reads; one entry per CDR3 protein. The data show about 570,000 distinct CDR3 sequences, around 11% seen once. The sample also formed part of further work on T cells expressing NK-cell markers. From that second work: UMI-tagged 5'RACE template switching yielded the TCR beta cDNA.

Sequencing used PBMCs from blood, obtained on the day of vaccination. Receptors were obtained from a man in his forties or fifties who received an inactivated influenza vaccine.

This clonotype was seen only a few times. The chain combines TRBV27 with TRBJ1-2, with a tentative D call TRBD1 (6 bases). The V end was cut by 4 bases, the J end by 0 bases, with 15 bases between. Germline values: CDR1 MNHEY, CDR2 SMNVEV (reference sequence). This CDR3 region has 16 residues. The CDR3, as DNA: TGTGCCAGCAGTTCTCTCCAGGGGAAGACTAACTATGGCTACACCTTC. Residues: CASSSLQGKTNYGYTF.

J is TRBJ2-2 and V is TRBV9; D not certain. The CDR3 spans 15 residues. Germline V gives CDR1 SGDLS, CDR2 YYNGEE. V was cut by 0 bases and J by 6 bases, with 12 bases left in between. The CDR3 here is CASSVELRSSGELFF. The DNA for the CDR3 is TGTGCCAGCAGCGTAGAGTTGAGGTCATCCGGGGAGCTGTTTTTT.

The chain recombines TRBV19 with TRBJ2-4; the D gene is possibly TRBD2 (5 bases). Germline CDR1 and CDR2: LNHDA and SQIVND (reference sequence). This CDR3 region has 18 residues. Between the trimmed V and J ends, which lost 5 bases and 1 base, there was a span of 21 bases. CDR3 in amino acids: CASSFHSSGRRAKNIQYF. The CDR3 DNA reads TGTGCCAGTAGTTTCCATTCGTCGGGAAGGCGGGCCAAAAACATTCAGTACTTC.

This clonotype was observed many times. The chain joins TRBV15 to TRBJ2-7, with 14 bases matching TRBD2. This CDR3 contains 17 residues. Germline V gene data show CDR1 as LNHNV and CDR2 as YYDKDF (reference sequence). Germline trimming cut 0 bases from V and 5 bases from J; bases unmatched to any gene: 6. The CDR3 spells CATSRDGTSGSLDEQYF. The CDR3 DNA is TGTGCCACCAGCAGAGATGGGACTAGCGGGAGTCTCGACGAGCAGTACTTC.

A few counts support this clonotype. V usage is TRBV7-8 and J usage is TRBJ2-1; 9 bases match TRBD2. Unmatched junction bases numbered 5, after V lost 5 bases and J lost 9 bases. The CDR3 sequence is 13 residues long. Germline V lookup: CDR1 SGHVS, CDR2 FQNEAQ. In nucleotides, the CDR3 is TGTGCCAGCAGCGCGCGGGGGGGCCTTGAGCAGTTCTTC. It codes for CASSARGGLEQFF.

The chain joins TRBV5-1 to TRBJ2-7; the D is unclear. The V end lost 0 bases, the J end lost 6 bases, and 10 bases lay between the germline ends. This CDR3 is 13 amino acids long. The germline V gene encodes CDR1 SGHRS and CDR2 YFSETQ. This CDR3 is CASSLDLWVEQYF. In nucleotides, the CDR3 is TGCGCCAGCAGCTTGGATCTGTGGGTCGAGCAGTACTTC. Supplemented by reference TRBV5-1 and TRBJ2-7, the full variable domain reads KAGVTQTPRYLIKTRGQQVTLSCSPISGHRSVSWYQQTPGQGLQFLFEYFSETQRNKGNFPGRFSGRQFSNSRSEMNVSTLELGDSALYLCASSLDLWVEQYFGPGTRLTVT.

Ten or more counts support this clonotype. The chain links TRBV18 to TRBJ2-3; 11 positions agree with TRBD2. CDR1 is KGHSH, CDR2 LQKENI, per germline. V dropped 0 bases and J dropped 3; count of bases not matched to a gene: 5. The CDR3 spans 17 residues. CDR3 in amino acids: CASSPPATSGVTDTQYF. CDR3 DNA sequence: TGTGCCAGCTCACCACCTGCGACTAGCGGGGTTACAGATACGCAGTATTTT.

This clonotype was recorded at least ten times. The chain joins TRBV4-1 to TRBJ2-3, with unresolved D. Trimming took off 3 bases at V and 4 bases at J, with 11 bases between the two ends. Germline lookup yields CDR1 MGHRA and CDR2 YSYEKL. The CDR3 is 14 residues long. CDR3 protein: CASSHEELADTQYF. CDR3 coding DNA: TGCGCCAGCAGCCATGAAGAGCTAGCAGATACGCAGTATTTT.

This clonotype has ten or more counts. The genes are TRBV12-3 or TRBV12-4 and TRBJ2-1; D possibly corresponds to TRBD2 (6 bases). This CDR3 has 16 amino acids. The ends were cut back, 1 base at V and 3 bases at J, with 13 bases in the middle. The CDR3 DNA follows: TGTGCCAGCAGTTTAGGTCTAGCGAGGAACTACAATGAGCAGTTCTTC. Translation: CASSLGLARNYNEQFF.

The chain combines TRBV12-3 or TRBV12-4 with TRBJ2-7, with D hard to call. CDR3 length: 13 residues. The V and J ends lost 3 bases and 3 bases respectively, with 9 bases between them. CDR3 nucleotide sequence: TGTGCCAGCAGTTTTGGGGATTTCTACGAGCAGTACTTC. Translation gives CASSFGDFYEQYF.

The rearrangement uses TRBV29-1 and TRBJ2-1; tentative D call: TRBD1 (6 bases). CDR1 is SQVTM, CDR2 ANQGSEA, per germline. This CDR3 has 13 residues. V gave up 4 bases and J gave up 4 bases, with 11 bases separating them. The CDR3 DNA follows: TGCAGCGTTGCTCCCAGGGGTTACAATGAGCAGTTCTTC. Its translation is CSVAPRGYNEQFF.

This clonotype was detected a few times. The chain recombines TRBV4-3 with TRBJ2-5; D gene unclear. The CDR3 is 15 amino acids. V was cut by 3 bases and J by 4 bases, with 15 bases left in between. Germline CDR1 and CDR2: LGHNA and YSLEER. For the CDR3, the DNA is TGCGCCAGCAGCCAGCAGGATGGCTTCTCAGAGACCCAGTACTTC. It translates to CASSQQDGFSETQYF.

This clonotype was seen only a few times. The genes are TRBV7-2 and TRBJ2-7; D is undetermined. V shed 1 base and J shed 7 bases, with 14 bases lying between them. The CDR3 runs to 14 residues. Germline V gives CDR1 SGHTA, CDR2 FQGNSA. The CDR3, as DNA: TGTGCCAGCAGCTTAGTTGAAGGAGCCAGGGAGCAGTACTTC. It encodes CASSLVEGAREQYF. The full variable domain, rest sourced from reference TRBV7-2 and TRBJ2-7, is GAGVSQSPSNKVTEKGKDVELRCDPISGHTALYWYRQSLGQGLEFLIYFQGNSAPDKSGLPSDRFSAERTGGSVSTLTIQRTQQEDSAVYLCASSLVEGAREQYFGPGTRLTVT.

The V gene is TRBV5-1, the J gene TRBJ2-5, with 11 bases matching TRBD1. The ends lost 4 bases at V and 2 bases at J; junction bases unmatched: 10. Germline V gene data show CDR1 as SGHRS and CDR2 as YFSETQ. CDR3 length equals 17 residues. The CDR3 nucleotides are TGCGCCAGCAGCCCAGGACAGGGGGCTTCTCGACAAGAGACCCAGTACTTC. The encoded protein is CASSPGQGASRQETQYF.

V usage is TRBV27 and J usage is TRBJ2-7, with a possible D match to TRBD2 (6 bases). Germline CDR1 and CDR2: MNHEY and SMNVEV (reference sequence). Trimming shortened V by 1 base and J by 1 base, and 17 bases separated the two germline ends. CDR3 length equals 17 residues. In nucleotides, the CDR3 is TGTGCCAGCAGTTTATTAGGTGAATCGGGGGTGTCCTACGAGCAGTACTTC. Amino acid sequence: CASSLLGESGVSYEQYF.

As regards this clonotype: The junction shows a germline mismatch at one end, possibly a read error. The chain couples TRBV20-1 to TRBJ2-3, with TRBD2 matching 10 bases. The CDR3 is made up of 17 amino acids. The germline CDR1 and CDR2 sequences are DFQATT and SNEGSKA (reference sequence). CDR3 loop: CCARASSSGGALYTQYF. CDR3 nucleotides: TGCTGTGCTAGAGCCAGTAGCAGCGGGGGGGCCCTTTATACGCAGTATTTT.

The sample holds a few counts of this clonotype. The chain combines TRBV27 with TRBJ2-7; possible D gene TRBD1, 5 bases. The CDR3 has 13 amino acids. Germline V gene sequence: CDR1 MNHEY, CDR2 SMNVEV (reference sequence). The V end was cut by 3 bases, the J end by 3 bases, with 9 bases between. The CDR3: CASSLKGNYEQYF. In DNA, the CDR3 is TGTGCCAGCAGTTTGAAGGGGAACTACGAGCAGTACTTC.

The chain carries TRBV20-1 and TRBJ2-1; the match to TRBD2 covers 10 bases. Germline CDR1 DFQATT, CDR2 SNEGSKA (reference sequence). The J segment lost 12 bases and the V segment lost 5 bases, leaving 16 bases of the junction unmatched. The CDR3 has 15 amino acids. CDR3 DNA: TGCAGTGCTGGCCTACGGGCTAGCGGGAGATTTAGGCAGTTCTTC. Its translation is CSAGLRASGRFRQFF.

This clonotype is categorized as medium-sized. V gene TRBV14 combines with J gene TRBJ2-1, with 14 bases lining up with TRBD2. The CDR3 has 19 amino acids. V dropped 4 bases and J dropped 0; count of bases not matched to a gene: 8. Germline loops: CDR1 SGHDN, CDR2 FVKESK. CDR3 in amino acids: CASSRWTSGRLSSYNEQFF. The CDR3 DNA reads as TGTGCCAGCAGCCGATGGACTAGCGGGAGGTTAAGCTCCTACAATGAGCAGTTCTTC.

The chain couples TRBV18 to TRBJ1-2; D is possibly TRBD1 (6 bases). V lost 6 bases and J lost 4, with 12 bases in between. CDR1 KGHSH and CDR2 LQKENI come from the germline V gene. This CDR3 has 13 residues. The chain's CDR3 is CASSDTGSYGYTF. DNA of the CDR3: TGTGCCAGCTCGGACACAGGGTCCTATGGCTACACCTTC. The variable domain in full, completed from reference TRBV18 and TRBJ1-2, reads NAGVMQNPRHLVRRRGQEARLRCSPMKGHSHVYWYRQLPEEGLKFMVYLQKENIIDESGMPKERFSAEFPKEGPSILRIQQVVRGDSAAYFCASSDTGSYGYTFGSGTRLTVV.

This sequence joins TRBV28 and TRBJ1-1, with 7 nucleotides matching TRBD1. The CDR3 spans 13 residues. Trimming removed 6 bases from V and 8 bases from J; junction bases left unmatched: 9. The germline V gene has CDR1 MDHEN and CDR2 SYDVKM. The CDR3, as DNA: TGTGCCAGCAGCTTCGCCGACAGGGCCGAAGCTTTCTTT. Protein: CASSFADRAEAFF. Drawing the rest from reference TRBV28 and TRBJ1-1, the complete variable domain is DVKVTQSSRYLVKRTGEKVFLECVQDMDHENMFWYRQDPGLGLRLIYFSYDVKMKEKGDIPEGYSVSREKKERFSLILESASTNQTSMYLCASSFADRAEAFFGQGTRLTVV.

This clonotype was detected only a few times. The gene calls are TRBV6-5 and TRBJ2-7; 8 nucleotides match TRBD1. The CDR3 covers 14 residues. V was pared by 2 bases and J by 3 bases, with 3 bases of the junction left unmatched. Germline assignment: CDR1 MNHEY and CDR2 SVGAGI. The CDR3 bases are TGTGCCAGCAGTTACCGACAGGGGTTCTACGAGCAGTACTTC. Protein sequence: CASSYRQGFYEQYF.

This clonotype showed up just a few times. The chain uses TRBV20-1 and TRBJ2-1, with 11 bases aligning to TRBD2. Germline V lookup: CDR1 DFQATT, CDR2 SNEGSKA (reference sequence). V trimming: 3 bases; J trimming: 7 bases; junction bases outside the gene matches: 5. The CDR3 sequence is 14 residues long. The CDR3 is CSASLAGGWNEQFF. CDR3 sequence (DNA): TGCAGTGCTAGTCTAGCGGGAGGCTGGAATGAGCAGTTCTTC.

The sample holds a few counts of this clonotype. The DNA of the CDR3 is TGTGCCAGCAATACGGGACTAGCGGCTGGGGAGCAGTACTTC. This translates into CASNTGLAAGEQYF. This chain joins TRBV2 and TRBJ2-7; 11 nucleotides line up with TRBD2. This CDR3 has 14 amino acids. The germline CDR1 and CDR2 sequences are SNHLY and FYNNEI. The ends lost 7 bases at V and 7 bases at J; junction bases unmatched: 9.